These 29 T cell receptor beta chains originate from one sample sequenced in a study of blood T cells in healthy people across ages. Next came a second PCR, run for roughly 6 to 11 cycles, which used a sample-barcoded 5' primer along with a J-beta primer mix. TCRdb redid the calling of the 5' RACE reads with MiXCR, one entry per CDR3 protein. The sample consists of 1.6 million or so distinct CDR3 sequences, around 35% of them appearing once. Sample: blood. The receptor set was obtained from a woman in her twenties or thirties in good health.

This chain links TRBV10-1 with TRBJ2-5; 7 nucleotides line up with TRBD1. V dropped 3 bases and J dropped 9; count of bases not matched to a gene: 13. This CDR3 comprises 15 residues. The germline V gene encodes CDR1 WNHNN and CDR2 SYGVQD (reference sequence). The CDR3, as DNA: TGCGCCAGCAGTGACCGCCGGGACAGATCCGAGGCCCAGTACTTC. Translated, it gives CASSDRRDRSEAQYF.

This clonotype was counted only a few times. The rearrangement links TRBV7-9 to TRBJ2-7; TRBD2 matches at 8 bases. The CDR3 length is 14 residues. The V gene's germline CDR1 is SEHNR and CDR2 FQNEAQ (reference sequence). V was pared by 5 bases and J by 4 bases, with 7 bases of the junction left unmatched. In DNA form, the CDR3 reads TGTGCCAGCAGCCCGGGGGGGGTGTGGTACGAGCAGTACTTC. It specifies CASSPGGVWYEQYF.

The V call is TRBV28, the J call TRBJ2-1; no firm D call. CDR1 and CDR2 (germline): MDHEN, SYDVKM. The CDR3 covers 14 residues. Trimming pared 6 bases from V and 5 bases from J, leaving 14 bases between. CDR3 in DNA: TGTGCCAGCAGGGCCCGGAGCCGTGACAATGAGCAGTTCTTC. Translated: CASRARSRDNEQFF.

This chain links TRBV28 with TRBJ1-1; possibly TRBD1 for D (6 bases). The germline gives CDR1 MDHEN, CDR2 SYDVKM. The CDR3 contains 16 residues. Trimming cost V 6 bases and J 1 base, with 18 bases left between them. The CDR3: CASSPVAGATNTEAFF. The DNA for the CDR3 is TGTGCCAGCAGCCCCGTGGCAGGGGCTACGAACACTGAAGCTTTCTTT.

The rearrangement uses TRBV27 and TRBJ1-2; tentative D call: TRBD1 (6 bases). Germline lookup yields CDR1 MNHEY and CDR2 SMNVEV (reference sequence). The ends were cut back, 6 bases at V and 0 bases at J, with 14 bases in the middle. The CDR3 contains 15 residues. DNA for the CDR3: TGTGCCAGCAGGAAGGAGTCAGGGGCTAACTATGGCTACACCTTC. It codes for CASRKESGANYGYTF.

This clonotype was seen a few times. One end of the junction varies from germline; a read error may be responsible. The chain joins TRBV29-1 to TRBJ1-1; TRBD1 matches 8 bases. CDR1 is SQVTM, CDR2 ANQGSEA, per germline. The CDR3 covers 17 residues. Here the CDR3 DNA reads TGCAGCGCTGAAGCGCAGGGGGCGAGGATCGCAGGCACTGAAGCTTTCTTT. This sequence encodes CSAEAQGARIAGTEAFF. Combining the CDR3 with reference TRBV29-1 and TRBJ1-1 gives the whole variable domain SAVISQKPSRDICQRGTSLTIQCQVDSQVTMMFWYRQQPGQSLTLIATANQGSEATYESGFVIDKFPISRPNLTFSTLTVSNMSPEDSSIYLCSAEAQGARIAGTEAFFGQGTRLTVV.

This clonotype has just a few counts. This chain links TRBV20-1 with TRBJ2-7, with D perhaps TRBD2 (5 bases). V gave up 6 bases and J gave up 3 bases, with 18 bases separating them. The CDR3 has 14 residues. Germline V gene lookup returns CDR1 DFQATT and CDR2 SNEGSKA (reference sequence). Written as DNA, the CDR3 is TGCAGTGCCCGGAAGCGGACCTTGGACTACGAGCAGTACTTC. Residues: CSARKRTLDYEQYF.

This clonotype was detected many times. This chain joins TRBV3-1 and TRBJ2-1; 11 bases match TRBD2. The length of the CDR3 is 19 residues. Germline assignment: CDR1 LGHDT and CDR2 YNNKEL (reference sequence). V lost 0 bases and J lost 6; bases outside the gene matches: 13. The CDR3 region has the DNA TGTGCCAGCAGCCAAGAGTTATCCCGGACTAGCGGGCCCTTCAATGAGCAGTTCTTC. Its translation is CASSQELSRTSGPFNEQFF.

The chain is built from TRBV9 and TRBJ2-3; 8 bases fit TRBD2. The CDR3 totals 16 residues. Germline V gene data show CDR1 as SGDLS and CDR2 as YYNGEE. Losses at the gene ends were 0 bases for V and 2 bases for J; bases not matched to a gene: 5. The CDR3 is CASSVAGGGPTDTQYF. The CDR3 nucleotides are TGTGCCAGCAGCGTAGCCGGCGGGGGGCCCACAGATACGCAGTATTTT.

Regarding this clonotype: A much larger clone lies one base from this, so it may be a read error. The chain has TRBV15 and TRBJ2-5; TRBD2 aligns across 7 bases. The junction had 8 bases not matched to a gene; V was cut back by 0 bases and J by 4 bases. The germline gives CDR1 LNHNV, CDR2 YYDKDF (reference sequence). The CDR3 contains 16 residues. The CDR3, as DNA: TGTGCCACCAGCAGAGAATCGGGGGGACCAGTAGAGACCCAGTACTTC. It codes for CATSRESGGPVETQYF.

On this clonotype itself: A much larger clone lies one base from this, so it may be a read error. The CDR3: CAGSVALQGSYNEQFF. Written as DNA, the CDR3 is TGTGCCGGCAGCGTAGCCCTCCAGGGGTCCTACAATGAGCAGTTCTTC. The chain joins TRBV9 to TRBJ2-1; maybe TRBD1 (6 bases). The CDR3 covers 16 residues. The germline gives CDR1 SGDLS, CDR2 YYNGEE.

This chain joins TRBV3-1 and TRBJ2-1, with 7 positions matching TRBD2. Germline V gene data show CDR1 as LGHDT and CDR2 as YNNKEL (reference sequence). This CDR3 has 15 residues. Germline trimming cut 1 base from V and 10 bases from J; bases unmatched to any gene: 10. The CDR3 region has the DNA TGTGCCAGCAGCCAAGGAGGGACTAAGGCAGGGGAGCAGTTCTTC. Residues: CASSQGGTKAGEQFF.

The CDR3 region is CSARATGSSYEQYF. Here the CDR3 DNA reads TGCAGTGCCCGCGCGACAGGGAGCTCCTACGAGCAGTACTTC. The chain joins TRBV20-1 to TRBJ2-7, with 7 bases identical to TRBD1. This CDR3 has 14 residues. J was trimmed by 0 bases and V by 6 bases; bases with no gene match: 8. Germline CDR1 DFQATT, CDR2 SNEGSKA (reference sequence).

This clonotype was found many times. The chain combines TRBV27 with TRBJ2-7; 9 bases are shared with TRBD1. V dropped 3 bases and J dropped 3; count of bases not matched to a gene: 6. Germline CDR1 is MNHEY and CDR2 is SMNVEV (reference sequence). There are 15 residues in the CDR3. The CDR3 DNA sequence: TGTGCCAGCAGTTTGGGGACAGGGATTCACTACGAGCAGTACTTC. It is translated as CASSLGTGIHYEQYF.

This chain joins TRBV6-2 or TRBV6-3 and TRBJ1-1; D is perhaps TRBD1 (6 bases). Trimming took off 6 bases at V and 4 bases at J, with 15 bases between the two ends. CDR3 size: 14 residues. Looked up from germline, CDR1 is MNHEY and CDR2 is SVGEGT. CDR3 nucleotide sequence: TGTGCCAGCAGGCAGACAGGCGGTTCCACTGAAGCTTTCTTT. This gives the protein CASRQTGGSTEAFF.

V gene TRBV11-2 combines with J gene TRBJ2-5; D perhaps matches TRBD2 (5 bases). CDR1 and CDR2 from the germline V gene are SGHAT and FQNNGV. V gave up 2 bases and J gave up 4 bases, with 11 bases separating them. The CDR3 covers 14 residues. CDR3 amino acids: CASSLYFAGETQYF. DNA for the CDR3: TGTGCCAGCAGCTTATATTTCGCGGGAGAGACCCAGTACTTC.

This chain uses TRBV12-5 with TRBJ2-3; D is perhaps TRBD2 (6 bases). Trimming took off 5 bases at V and 10 bases at J, with 25 bases between the two ends. This CDR3 has 16 amino acids. Germline-derived CDR1 and CDR2 are LGHNT and FRNRAP. The CDR3 region is CASGPPGAAGVYAQYF. Written as DNA, the CDR3 is TGTGCTAGTGGTCCGCCGGGAGCCGCCGGAGTTTATGCGCAGTATTTT.

The chain recombines TRBV11-2 with TRBJ1-4, with unresolved D. With 6 bases removed from V and 4 bases from J, the gap between germline ends came to 12 bases. CDR1 SGHAT and CDR2 FQNNGV come from the germline V gene. The CDR3 is 14 residues long. CDR3 protein: CASRLGMGNEKLFF. The CDR3 nucleotides are TGTGCCAGCAGGTTGGGCATGGGTAATGAAAAACTGTTTTTT. The full variable domain, in which reference TRBV11-2 and TRBJ1-4 provide the parts outside the CDR3, is EAGVAQSPRYKIIEKRQSVAFWCNPISGHATLYWYQQILGQGPKLLIQFQNNGVVDDSQLPKDRFSAERLKGVDSTLKIQPAKLEDSAVYLCASRLGMGNEKLFFGSGTQLSVL.

This chain links TRBV28 with TRBJ2-1; D is perhaps TRBD1 or TRBD2 (5 bases each). CDR1 and CDR2 from the germline V gene are MDHEN and SYDVKM. V was cut by 3 bases and J by 6 bases, with 9 bases left in between. The CDR3 extends over 13 amino acids. The CDR3, as DNA: TGTGCCAGCAGTTTGGGGGAGTTCAATGAGCAGTTCTTC. The encoded protein is CASSLGEFNEQFF.

This clonotype was found many times. The V call is TRBV6-2 or TRBV6-3, the J call TRBJ2-5, with D perhaps TRBD2 (6 bases). The CDR3 sequence is 14 residues long. V shed 5 bases and J shed 4 bases, with 14 bases lying between them. The germline V gene has CDR1 MNHEY and CDR2 SVGEGT. CDR3 sequence: CASSHPTRGETQYF. Written as DNA, the CDR3 is TGTGCCAGCAGTCATCCGACTAGGGGAGAGACCCAGTACTTC.

The chain is built from TRBV9 and TRBJ2-3; 8 nucleotides match TRBD2. The germline CDR1 and CDR2 sequences are SGDLS and YYNGEE. This CDR3 has 17 residues. Trimming cost V 1 base and J 1 base; bases outside gene matches: 8. The CDR3 here is CASSVTGGASGTDTQYF. The CDR3 coding sequence is TGTGCCAGCAGCGTAACCGGGGGGGCCTCGGGCACAGATACGCAGTATTTT.

This clonotype has a single count. The chain uses TRBV7-3 and TRBJ2-1, with unresolved D. Germline loops: CDR1 SGHTA, CDR2 FQGTGA. The length of the CDR3 is 16 residues. The V and J ends lost 0 bases and 5 bases respectively, with 14 bases between them. CDR3 protein: CASSLTLPGRNNEQFF. For the CDR3, the DNA is TGTGCCAGCAGCTTAACTCTCCCAGGTCGGAACAATGAGCAGTTCTTC.

This clonotype was detected a few times. Here the CDR3 DNA reads TGCAGTGCTACCCGGGGGGACAAGAACACTGAAGCTTTCTTT. It codes for CSATRGDKNTEAFF. V is TRBV20-1 and J is TRBJ1-1, with D possibly matching TRBD1 (6 bases). Germline CDR1 DFQATT, CDR2 SNEGSKA (reference sequence). The CDR3 covers 14 residues. V was pared by 4 bases and J by 1 base, with 13 bases between.

This clonotype came up a few times. The chain has TRBV20-1 and TRBJ2-7; perhaps TRBD2 as D (5 bases). Trimming took off 3 bases at V and 2 bases at J, with 14 bases between the two ends. Germline V CDR1 and CDR2: DFQATT, SNEGSKA (reference sequence). The CDR3 contains 14 residues. The CDR3 region has the DNA TGCAGTGCTAGGGGAGATCCCTCCCCCTACGAGCAGTACTTC. Encoded protein: CSARGDPSPYEQYF.

The V call is TRBV10-3, the J call TRBJ2-7, with 12 bases fitting TRBD2. The J call could be wrong; TRBJ2-5 is a better fit for the DNA end. The CDR3 runs to 15 residues. CDR1 and CDR2 (germline): ENHRY, SYGVKD. The CDR3 DNA sequence: TGTGCCATCCAGACTAGCGGGGGTTCTGCAGAGACCCAGTACTTC. This translates into CAIQTSGGSAETQYF.

V gene TRBV20-1 combines with J gene TRBJ1-1; TRBD1 is a possible D gene (5 bases). CDR1 is DFQATT and CDR2 is SNEGSKA in the germline V gene (reference sequence). The ends were cut back, 4 bases at V and 1 base at J, with 13 bases in the middle. There are 14 residues in the CDR3. CDR3 sequence: CSAMMDKWNTEAFF. The DNA for the CDR3 is TGCAGTGCTATGATGGACAAATGGAACACTGAAGCTTTCTTT.

This chain joins TRBV6-1 and TRBJ2-7; 14 bases fit TRBD2. This CDR3 spans 16 amino acids. The germline CDR1 and CDR2 sequences are MNHNS and SASEGT. V lost 6 bases, J lost 2 bases, and 6 bases stayed unmatched. The CDR3 nucleotides are TGTGCCAGCAGGCCGGGACTAGCGGGGGCCGCCTACGAGCAGTACTTC. It translates to CASRPGLAGAAYEQYF.

The chain recombines TRBV11-1 with TRBJ2-3; 11 nucleotides align to TRBD2. CDR3 length: 16 amino acids. Germline CDR1 reads SGHAT; CDR2 reads FQDESV (reference sequence). The trim removed 5 bases at V and 6 bases at J, leaving 10 bases unmatched. The CDR3 spells CASSPGLAVATDTQYF. As DNA, the CDR3 is TGTGCCAGCAGCCCGGGACTAGCGGTCGCCACGGATACGCAGTATTTT.

This clonotype has a count of ten or more. V usage is TRBV10-3 and J usage is TRBJ1-5; TRBD1 might be the D (5 bases). Germline assignment: CDR1 ENHRY and CDR2 SYGVKD. The CDR3 is 15 amino acids. V was pared by 6 bases and J by 4 bases, with 16 bases between. Written as DNA, the CDR3 is TGTGCCATCAGCGGCGGGCAGGGAGAGAATCAGCCCCAGCATTTT. Translating it yields CAISGGQGENQPQHF.